This T cell receptor (beta chain) was captured in a study of regulatory T cells in long-lasting Graves disease. Study-wide results and limits: Segments TRBV28, TRBJ1-2 and TRBJ2-5 showed preferential usage in persistent disease. Authors noted too few samples as a limitation.

V dropped 7 bases and J dropped 8 bases, with 14 bases sitting between them. The germline gives CDR1 SNHLY, CDR2 FYNNEI. The CDR3 has 12 amino acids. Described time point: newly diagnosed GD, antithyroid drugs for less than 3 months. With RNA extracted from PBMCs as input, the TCR library was made. Arm-PCR with iRepertoire HTBI primers amplified the CDR3 regions for these TCR beta libraries. TCRdb called the multiplex PCR reads again in MiXCR, with one record for every CDR3 protein. This sample has over 500,000 distinct CDR3 sequences; less than 20% occur once, and the top ten carry about 20%. This clonotype has a count of ten or more. No antigen is known for it. The same sample was also studied in work on T cells in Graves' hyperthyroidism and ophthalmopathy. Per that study: Most thyroid clonotypes with frequency above 0.001 were detected in blood.

The chain combines TRBV2 with TRBJ1-2; D unclear. This TCR was recovered from a woman aged 25 to 39 with Graves disease. Specimen: peripheral blood mononuclear cells (PBMCs), collected at new diagnosis, from a patient treated with antithyroid drugs. CDR3 sequence reads: CASNKRAWGYTF. CDR3 nucleotides: TGTGCCAGCAACAAGAGGGCTTGGGGCTACACCTTC.